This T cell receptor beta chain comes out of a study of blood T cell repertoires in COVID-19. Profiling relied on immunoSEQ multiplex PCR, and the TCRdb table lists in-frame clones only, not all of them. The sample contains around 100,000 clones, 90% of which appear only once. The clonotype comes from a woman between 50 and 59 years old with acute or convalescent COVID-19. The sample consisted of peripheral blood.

The CDR3 loop is CASSSGTDTQYF. The CDR3 region has the DNA TGTGCCAGCAGTAGCGGCACAGATACGCAGTATTTT. This chain connects TRBV28 to TRBJ2-3; D is undetermined. This CDR3 has 12 amino acids. V shed 5 bases and J shed 1 base, with 4 bases lying between them. In germline, CDR1 is MDHEN, CDR2 SYDVKM.